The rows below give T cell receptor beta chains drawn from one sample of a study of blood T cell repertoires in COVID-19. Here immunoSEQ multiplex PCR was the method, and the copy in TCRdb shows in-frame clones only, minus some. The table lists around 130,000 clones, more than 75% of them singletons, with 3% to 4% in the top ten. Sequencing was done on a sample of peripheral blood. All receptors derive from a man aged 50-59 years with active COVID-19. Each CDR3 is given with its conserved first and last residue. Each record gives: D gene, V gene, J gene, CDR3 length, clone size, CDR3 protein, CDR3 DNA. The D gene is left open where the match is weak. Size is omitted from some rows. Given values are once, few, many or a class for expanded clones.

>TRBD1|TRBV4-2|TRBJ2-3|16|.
CASSQDPGQGADTQYF
TGTGCCAGCAGCCAAGATCCTGGGCAGGGGGCAGATACGCAGTATTTT
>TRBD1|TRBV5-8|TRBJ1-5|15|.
CASSGGGASNQPQHF
TGTGCCAGCAGCGGAGGGGGCGCGAGCAATCAGCCCCAGCATTTT
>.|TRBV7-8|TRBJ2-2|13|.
CASSQGVFWELFF
TGTGCCAGCAGTCAAGGGGTATTTTGGGAGCTGTTTTTT
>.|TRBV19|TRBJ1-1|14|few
CASSPQGSNTEAFF
TGTGCCAGTAGCCCACAGGGCTCCAACACTGAAGCTTTCTTT
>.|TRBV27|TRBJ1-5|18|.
CASSPYPRTGTSNQPQHF
TGTGCCAGCAGTCCTTATCCCCGAACAGGGACTAGCAATCAGCCCCAGCATTTT
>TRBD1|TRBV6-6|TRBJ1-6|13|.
CASTAGGRSPLHF
TGTGCCAGCACCGCAGGGGGGAGATCACCCCTCCACTTT
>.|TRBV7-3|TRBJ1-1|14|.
CASSLGGLNTEAFF
TGTGCCAGCAGCTTAGGAGGACTGAACACTGAAGCTTTCTTT
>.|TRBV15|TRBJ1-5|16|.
CATSRGREGSNQPQHF
TGTGCCACCAGCAGAGGGAGGGAGGGTAGCAATCAGCCCCAGCATTTT
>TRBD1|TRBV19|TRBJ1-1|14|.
CASSADRVDTEAFF
TGTGCCAGTAGTGCCGACAGGGTGGACACTGAAGCTTTCTTT
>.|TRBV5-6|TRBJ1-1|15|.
CASSLGQVPNTEAFF
TGTGCCAGCAGCTTGGGACAGGTGCCGAACACTGAAGCTTTCTTT
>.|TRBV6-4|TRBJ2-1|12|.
CATLKSGNEQFF
TGTGCCACCCTAAAGTCGGGAAATGAGCAGTTCTTC
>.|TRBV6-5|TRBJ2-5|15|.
CASSRLGAAQETQYF
TGTGCCAGCAGCCGACTGGGGGCAGCCCAAGAGACCCAGTACTTC
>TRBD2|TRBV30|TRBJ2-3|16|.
CAWKSGRASRTDTQYF
TGTGCCTGGAAGAGCGGGAGGGCCTCTCGCACAGATACGCAGTATTTT
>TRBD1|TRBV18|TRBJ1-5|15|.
CASAAGQGAGQPQHF
TGTGCCAGCGCAGCGGGACAGGGGGCAGGTCAGCCCCAGCATTTT
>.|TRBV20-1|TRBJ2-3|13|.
CSASSSSTDTQYF
TGCAGTGCTAGTTCCTCTAGCACAGATACGCAGTATTTT
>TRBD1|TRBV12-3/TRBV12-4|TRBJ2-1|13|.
CASRTGNLDKQFF
TGTGCCAGCAGGACAGGGAATTTGGATAAGCAGTTCTTC
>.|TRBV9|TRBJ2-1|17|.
CASSSPGPGVGYNEQFF
TGTGCCAGCAGCTCGCCGGGTCCGGGAGTCGGGTACAATGAGCAGTTCTTC
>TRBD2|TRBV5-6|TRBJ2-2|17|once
CASSHDSGVLRTGELFF
TGTGCCAGCAGCCACGACAGCGGGGTACTTCGGACCGGGGAGCTGTTTTTT
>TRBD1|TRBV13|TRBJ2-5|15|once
CASSWSGTGGETQYF
TGTGCCAGCAGCTGGTCCGGGACAGGGGGGGAGACCCAGTACTTC
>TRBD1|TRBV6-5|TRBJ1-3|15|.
CASSSSTGGGNTIYF
TGTGCCAGCAGTAGCTCGACAGGGGGAGGAAACACCATATATTTT
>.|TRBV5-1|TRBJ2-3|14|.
CASRATTPQDTQYF
TGCGCCAGCAGAGCGACCACGCCCCAGGATACGCAGTATTTT
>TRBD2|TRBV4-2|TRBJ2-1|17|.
CASSQLGGTSGTNEQFF
TGTGCCAGCAGCCAACTAGGCGGGACTAGCGGGACCAATGAGCAGTTCTTC
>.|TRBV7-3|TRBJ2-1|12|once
CASSPQEGVRFF
TGTGCCAGCAGCCCACAGGAGGGAGTACGGTTCTTC
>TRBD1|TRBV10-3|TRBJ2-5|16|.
CAISDGRGRMEETQYF
TGTGCCATCAGTGACGGCAGGGGGCGAATGGAAGAGACCCAGTACTTC
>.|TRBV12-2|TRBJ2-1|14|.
CASRAFSSYNEQFF
TGTGCAAGTCGCGCATTTAGCTCCTACAATGAGCAGTTCTTC
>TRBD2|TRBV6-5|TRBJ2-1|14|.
CASETSGGSNEQFF
TGTGCCAGCGAGACTAGCGGGGGTAGCAATGAGCAGTTCTTC
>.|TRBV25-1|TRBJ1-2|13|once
CASSDGGRYGYTF
TGTGCCAGCAGTGACGGGGGGAGGTATGGCTACACCTTC
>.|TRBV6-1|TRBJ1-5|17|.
CASSERLDSYSNQPQHF
TGTGCCAGCAGTGAACGCTTGGACAGCTATAGCAATCAGCCCCAGCATTTT
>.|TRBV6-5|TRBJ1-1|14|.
CASTTNRMNTEAFF
TGTGCCAGCACCACTAACAGGATGAACACTGAAGCTTTCTTT
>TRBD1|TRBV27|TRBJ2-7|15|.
CASSSLGTGPYEQYF
TGTGCCAGCAGTTCATTGGGGACAGGCCCCTACGAGCAGTACTTC
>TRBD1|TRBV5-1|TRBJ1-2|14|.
CASSLEGASYGYTF
TGCGCCAGCAGCTTGGAGGGGGCCAGCTATGGCTACACCTTC
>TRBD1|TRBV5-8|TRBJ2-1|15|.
CASSLPGQGANEQFF
TGTGCCAGCAGCTTACCGGGACAGGGGGCCAATGAGCAGTTCTTC
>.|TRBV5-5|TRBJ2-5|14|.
CASSLLNGAETQYF
TGTGCCAGCAGCTTGTTAAATGGGGCAGAGACCCAGTACTTC
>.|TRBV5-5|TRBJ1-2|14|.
CASSFGGSVEGYTF
TGTGCCAGCAGCTTTGGGGGGAGTGTTGAAGGCTACACCTTC
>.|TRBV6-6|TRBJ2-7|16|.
CASTNGGAVSSYEQYF
TGTGCCAGCACCAACGGAGGGGCTGTAAGCTCCTACGAGCAGTACTTC
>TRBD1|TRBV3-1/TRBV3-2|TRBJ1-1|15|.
CASSHRDRAHTEAFF
TGTGCCAGCAGCCACAGGGACAGGGCCCACACTGAAGCTTTCTTT
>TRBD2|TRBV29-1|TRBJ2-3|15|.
CSVTGLAGGTDTQYF
TGCAGCGTAACGGGACTAGCGGGGGGCACAGATACGCAGTATTTT
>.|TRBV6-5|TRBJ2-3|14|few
CASTVGSYTDTQYF
TGTGCCAGCACCGTGGGCTCCTACACAGATACGCAGTATTTT
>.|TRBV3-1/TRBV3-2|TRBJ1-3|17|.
CASSQARGPSSGNTIYF
TGTGCCAGCAGCCAAGCGAGAGGTCCGAGCTCTGGAAACACCATATATTTT
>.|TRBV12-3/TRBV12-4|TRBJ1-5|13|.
CASQGYSNQPQHF
TGTGCCAGCCAGGGGTATAGCAATCAGCCCCAGCATTTT
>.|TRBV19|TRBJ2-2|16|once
CASSPGRIGNTGELFF
TGTGCCAGTAGTCCAGGAAGGATAGGAAACACCGGGGAGCTGTTTTTT
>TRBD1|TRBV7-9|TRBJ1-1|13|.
CASSRNTGAEAFF
TGTGCCAGCAGCCGAAACACAGGGGCTGAAGCTTTCTTT